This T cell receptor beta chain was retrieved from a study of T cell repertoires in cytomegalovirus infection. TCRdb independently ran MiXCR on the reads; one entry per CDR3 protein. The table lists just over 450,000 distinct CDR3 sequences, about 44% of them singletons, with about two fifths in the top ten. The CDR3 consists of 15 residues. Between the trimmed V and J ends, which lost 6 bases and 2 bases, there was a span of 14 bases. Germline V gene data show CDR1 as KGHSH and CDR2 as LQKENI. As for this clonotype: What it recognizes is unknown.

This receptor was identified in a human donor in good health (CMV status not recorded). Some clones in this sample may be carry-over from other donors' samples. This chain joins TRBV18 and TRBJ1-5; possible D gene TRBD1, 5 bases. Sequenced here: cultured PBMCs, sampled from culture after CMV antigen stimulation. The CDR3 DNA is TGTGCCAGCTCTTCGGTGGGGCTCGGCAATCAGCCCCAGCATTTT. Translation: CASSSVGLGNQPQHF.